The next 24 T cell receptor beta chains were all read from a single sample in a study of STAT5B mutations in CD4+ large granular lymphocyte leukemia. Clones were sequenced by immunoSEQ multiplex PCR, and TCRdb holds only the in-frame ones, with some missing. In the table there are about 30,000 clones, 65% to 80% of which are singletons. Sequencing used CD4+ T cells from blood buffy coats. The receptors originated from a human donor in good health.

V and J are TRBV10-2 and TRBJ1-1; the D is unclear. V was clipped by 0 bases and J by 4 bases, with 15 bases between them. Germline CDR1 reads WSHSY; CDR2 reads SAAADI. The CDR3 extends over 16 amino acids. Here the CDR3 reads CASSESTLLSSTEAFF. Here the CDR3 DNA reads TGCGCCAGCAGTGAGTCGACTCTTCTGAGTAGCACTGAAGCTTTCTTT.

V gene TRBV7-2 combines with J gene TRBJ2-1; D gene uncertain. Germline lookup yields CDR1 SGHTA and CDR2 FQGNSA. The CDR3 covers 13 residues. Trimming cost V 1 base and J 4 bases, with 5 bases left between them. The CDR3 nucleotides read TGTGCCAGCAGCTTAGATGGGTACAATGAGCAGTTCTTC. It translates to CASSLDGYNEQFF.

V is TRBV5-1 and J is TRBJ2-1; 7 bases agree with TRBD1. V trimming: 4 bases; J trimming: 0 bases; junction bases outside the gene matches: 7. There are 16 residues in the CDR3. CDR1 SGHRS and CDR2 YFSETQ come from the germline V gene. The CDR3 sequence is CASSVKDRSSYNEQFF. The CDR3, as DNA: TGCGCCAGCAGCGTGAAGGACAGGAGCTCCTACAATGAGCAGTTCTTC.

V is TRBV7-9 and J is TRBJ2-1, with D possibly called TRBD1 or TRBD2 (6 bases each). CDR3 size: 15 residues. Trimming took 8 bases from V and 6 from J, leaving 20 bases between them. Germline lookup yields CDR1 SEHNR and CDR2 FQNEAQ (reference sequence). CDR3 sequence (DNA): TGTGCCAGCGGCCGAGGGGGTGTCGGGGGCAATGAGCAGTTCTTC. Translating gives CASGRGGVGGNEQFF.

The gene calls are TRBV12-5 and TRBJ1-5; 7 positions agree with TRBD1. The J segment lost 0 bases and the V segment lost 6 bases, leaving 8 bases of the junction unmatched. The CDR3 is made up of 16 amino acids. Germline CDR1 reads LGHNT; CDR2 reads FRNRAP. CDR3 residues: CASGTGEGYSNQPQHF. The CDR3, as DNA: TGTGCTAGTGGAACAGGGGAAGGCTATAGCAATCAGCCCCAGCATTTT.

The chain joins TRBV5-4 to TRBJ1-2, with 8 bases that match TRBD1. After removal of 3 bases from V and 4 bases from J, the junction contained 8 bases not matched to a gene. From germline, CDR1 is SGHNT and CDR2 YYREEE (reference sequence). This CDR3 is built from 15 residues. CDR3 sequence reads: CASSSTGEAGYGYTF. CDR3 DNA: TGTGCCAGCAGCTCGACAGGGGAGGCGGGCTATGGCTACACCTTC.

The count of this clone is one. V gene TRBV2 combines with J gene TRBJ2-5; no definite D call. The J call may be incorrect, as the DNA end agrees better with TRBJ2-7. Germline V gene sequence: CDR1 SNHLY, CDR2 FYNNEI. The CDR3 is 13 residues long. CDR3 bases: TGTGCCAGCAGTGAAGGGGCAGACCACGAGCAGTACTTC. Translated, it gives CASSEGADHEQYF.

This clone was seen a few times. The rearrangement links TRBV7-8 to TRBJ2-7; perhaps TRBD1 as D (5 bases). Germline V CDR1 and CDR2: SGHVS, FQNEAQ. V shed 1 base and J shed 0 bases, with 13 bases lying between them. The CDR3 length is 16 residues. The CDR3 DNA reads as TGTGCCAGCAGCTTAGTCCTCAGGGTCACCTCCTACGAGCAGTACTTC. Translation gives CASSLVLRVTSYEQYF.

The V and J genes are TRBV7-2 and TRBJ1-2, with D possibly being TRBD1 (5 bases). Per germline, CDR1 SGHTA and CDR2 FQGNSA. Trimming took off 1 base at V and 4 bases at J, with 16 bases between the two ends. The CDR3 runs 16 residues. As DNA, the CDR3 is TGTGCCAGCAGCTTAGTTCCTGGGGACCCTTCCTATGGCTACACCTTC. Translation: CASSLVPGDPSYGYTF. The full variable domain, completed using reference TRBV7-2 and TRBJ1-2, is GAGVSQSPSNKVTEKGKDVELRCDPISGHTALYWYRQSLGQGLEFLIYFQGNSAPDKSGLPSDRFSAERTGGSVSTLTIQRTQQEDSAVYLCASSLVPGDPSYGYTFGSGTRLTVV.

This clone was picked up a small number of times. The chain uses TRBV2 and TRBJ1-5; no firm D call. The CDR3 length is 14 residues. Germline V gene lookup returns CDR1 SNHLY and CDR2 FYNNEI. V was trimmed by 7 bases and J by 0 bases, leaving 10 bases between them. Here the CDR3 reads CASIAYGSNQPQHF. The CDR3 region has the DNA TGTGCCAGCATCGCGTACGGTAGCAATCAGCCCCAGCATTTT.

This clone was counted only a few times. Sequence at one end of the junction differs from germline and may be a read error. CDR3 protein: CASSSGGQNIF. The CDR3 DNA sequence: TGTGCCAGCAGCTCGGGCGGACAAAATATCTTC. The genes are TRBV7-8 and TRBJ2-1; TRBD1 is a possible D gene (5 bases). This CDR3 contains 11 residues. CDR1 SGHVS and CDR2 FQNEAQ come from the germline V gene.

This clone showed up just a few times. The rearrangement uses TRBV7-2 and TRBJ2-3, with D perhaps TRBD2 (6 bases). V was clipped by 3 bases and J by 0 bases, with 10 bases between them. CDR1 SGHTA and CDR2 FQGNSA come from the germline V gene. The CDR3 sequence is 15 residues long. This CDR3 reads CASSFRGLSTDTQYF. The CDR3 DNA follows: TGTGCCAGCAGCTTTCGGGGGTTAAGCACAGATACGCAGTATTTT.

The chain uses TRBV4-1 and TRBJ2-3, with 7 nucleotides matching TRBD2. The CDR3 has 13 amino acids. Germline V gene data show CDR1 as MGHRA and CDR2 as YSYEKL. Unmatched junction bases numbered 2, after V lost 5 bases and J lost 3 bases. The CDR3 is CASSVGLTDTQYF. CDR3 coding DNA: TGCGCCAGCAGCGTGGGACTAACAGATACGCAGTATTTT.

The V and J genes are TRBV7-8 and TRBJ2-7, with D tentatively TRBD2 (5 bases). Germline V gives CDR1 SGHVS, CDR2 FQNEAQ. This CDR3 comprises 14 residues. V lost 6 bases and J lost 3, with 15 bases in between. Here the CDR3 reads CASRPPGGLYEQYF. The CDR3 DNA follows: TGTGCCAGCAGACCCCCCGGAGGCCTCTACGAGCAGTACTTC.

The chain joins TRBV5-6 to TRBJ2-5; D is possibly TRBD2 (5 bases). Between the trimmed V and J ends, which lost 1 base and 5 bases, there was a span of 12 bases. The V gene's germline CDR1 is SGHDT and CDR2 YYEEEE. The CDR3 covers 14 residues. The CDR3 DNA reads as TGTGCCAGCAGCTTGATGGCTAGCCGGGAGACCCAGTACTTC. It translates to CASSLMASRETQYF.

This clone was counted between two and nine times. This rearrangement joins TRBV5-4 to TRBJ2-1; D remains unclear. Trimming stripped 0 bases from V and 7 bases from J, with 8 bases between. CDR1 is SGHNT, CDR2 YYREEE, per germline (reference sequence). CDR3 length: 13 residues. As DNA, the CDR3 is TGTGCCAGCAGCTTGGCGGACGTGAATGAGCAGTTCTTC. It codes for CASSLADVNEQFF.

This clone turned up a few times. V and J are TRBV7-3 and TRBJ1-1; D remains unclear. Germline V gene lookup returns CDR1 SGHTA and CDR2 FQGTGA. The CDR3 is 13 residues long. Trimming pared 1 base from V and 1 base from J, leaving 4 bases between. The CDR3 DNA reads TGTGCCAGCAGCTTAAGTTCGAACACTGAAGCTTTCTTT. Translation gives CASSLSSNTEAFF.

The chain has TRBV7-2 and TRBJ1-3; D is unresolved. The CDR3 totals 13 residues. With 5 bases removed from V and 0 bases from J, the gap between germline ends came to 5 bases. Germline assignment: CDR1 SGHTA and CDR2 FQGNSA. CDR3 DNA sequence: TGTGCCAGCAGCCCCAGCTCTGGAAACACCATATATTTT. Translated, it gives CASSPSSGNTIYF. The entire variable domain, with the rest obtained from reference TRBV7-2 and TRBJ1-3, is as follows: GAGVSQSPSNKVTEKGKDVELRCDPISGHTALYWYRQSLGQGLEFLIYFQGNSAPDKSGLPSDRFSAERTGGSVSTLTIQRTQQEDSAVYLCASSPSSGNTIYFGEGSWLTVV.

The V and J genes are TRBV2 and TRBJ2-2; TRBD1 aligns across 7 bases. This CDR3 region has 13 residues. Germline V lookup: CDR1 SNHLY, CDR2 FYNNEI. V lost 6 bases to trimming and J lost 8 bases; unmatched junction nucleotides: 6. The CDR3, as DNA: TGTGCCAGCAGAGAACAGGGGATGGGGGAGCTGTTTTTT. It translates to CASREQGMGELFF.

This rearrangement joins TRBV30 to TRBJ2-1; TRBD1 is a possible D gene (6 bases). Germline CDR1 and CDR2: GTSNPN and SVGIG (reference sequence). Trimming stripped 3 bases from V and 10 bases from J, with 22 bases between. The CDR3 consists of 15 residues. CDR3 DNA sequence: TGTGCCTGGAGGCAGTTTGGGCAGGGGTCTCGGGAGCAGTTCTTC. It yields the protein CAWRQFGQGSREQFF. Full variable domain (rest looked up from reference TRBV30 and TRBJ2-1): SQTIHQWPATLVQPVGSPLSLECTVEGTSNPNLYWYRQAAGRGLQLLFYSVGIGQISSEVPQNLSASRPQDRQFILSSKKLLLSDSGFYLCAWRQFGQGSREQFFGPGTRLTVL.

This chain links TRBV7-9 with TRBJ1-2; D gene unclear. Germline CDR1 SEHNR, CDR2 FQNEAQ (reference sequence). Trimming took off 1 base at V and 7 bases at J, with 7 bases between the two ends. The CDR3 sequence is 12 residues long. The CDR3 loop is CASSLGEGGYTF. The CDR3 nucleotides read TGTGCCAGCAGCTTAGGTGAGGGTGGCTACACCTTC. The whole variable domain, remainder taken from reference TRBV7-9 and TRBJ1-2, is DTGVSQNPRHKITKRGQNVTFRCDPISEHNRLYWYRQTLGQGPEFLTYFQNEAQLEKSRLLSDRFSAERPKGSFSTLEIQRTEQGDSAMYLCASSLGEGGYTFGSGTRLTVV.

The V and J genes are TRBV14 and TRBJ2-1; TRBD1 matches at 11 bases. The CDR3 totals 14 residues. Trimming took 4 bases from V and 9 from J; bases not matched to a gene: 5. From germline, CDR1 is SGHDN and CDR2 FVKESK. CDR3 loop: CASSLRTGGTEQFF. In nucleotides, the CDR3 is TGTGCCAGCAGCCTTAGGACAGGGGGCACTGAGCAGTTCTTC.

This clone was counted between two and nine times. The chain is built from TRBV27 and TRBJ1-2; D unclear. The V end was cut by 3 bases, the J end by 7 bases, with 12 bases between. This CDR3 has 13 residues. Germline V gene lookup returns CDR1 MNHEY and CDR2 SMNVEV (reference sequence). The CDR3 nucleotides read TGTGCCAGCAGTTTGGCGCGTCAGTCTGGCTACACCTTC. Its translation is CASSLARQSGYTF.

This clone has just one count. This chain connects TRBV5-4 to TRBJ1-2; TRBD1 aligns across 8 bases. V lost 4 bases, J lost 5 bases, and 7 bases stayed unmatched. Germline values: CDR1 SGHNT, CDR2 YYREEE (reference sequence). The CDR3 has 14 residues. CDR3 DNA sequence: TGTGCCAGCAGCAGTCAGGGGGCTCCATATGGCTACACCTTC. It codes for CASSSQGAPYGYTF.